One T cell receptor (beta chain) is described in this entry. The data were obtained in a study of T cell changes during pregnancy in multiple sclerosis. TCRdb's table, derived via immunoSEQ multiplex PCR, lists solely in-frame clones and lacks some. Of about 32,000 clones listed, 85% to 90% are singletons. CDR3 length: 13 amino acids. V lost 3 bases to trimming and J lost 2 bases, with 5 bases between them. The germline V gene has CDR1 MNHEY and CDR2 SMNVEV (reference sequence). The material sequenced was CD8+ T cells from peripheral blood mononuclear cells, taken in the second trimester of pregnancy. This clonotype was obtained from a female donor with multiple sclerosis, enrolled in a pregnancy study. This chain links TRBV27 with TRBJ2-1; D remains unclear. CDR3 bases: TGTGCCAGCAGTTTTGCGCCCTACAATGAGCAGTTCTTC. Its protein product is CASSFAPYNEQFF.